This T cell receptor (beta chain) was observed in a study of T cells in Graves' hyperthyroidism and ophthalmopathy. Regarding the study as a whole: In the blood, most expanded thyroid clonotypes above 0.001 appeared as well.

As to this clonotype: Its specificity is not known. A much more abundant neighbour one base away suggests this may be a read error. The conserved closing phenylalanine or tryptophan is absent in this CDR3, likely reflecting a read error.

The CDR3 has 15 residues. Germline CDR1 is SGHRS and CDR2 is YFSETQ. V lost 1 base, J lost 8 bases, and 8 bases stayed unmatched. It was considered stable Graves' hyperthyroidism when ophthalmopathy did not progress within 18 months. Amplification of TCR beta CDR3 regions used RNA as the template. First-round RT-PCR targeting the TCR CDR3 was performed with the HTBI primer set. One entry per CDR3 protein, called by TCRdb with MiXCR from the multiplex PCR reads. The sample lists about 590,000 distinct CDR3 sequences, more than 15% seen once, with under 7.5% in the top ten. Sequencing was carried out using blood. The chain carries TRBV5-1 and TRBJ1-4, with 7 bases aligning to TRBD1. The source of this sequence is a woman younger than 45 with Graves' hyperthyroidism. The CDR3 loop reads CASSLRRQGDEKLFS. The CDR3 nucleotides are TGCGCCAGCAGCTTGCGACGACAGGGAGACGAAAAACTGTTTTCT.